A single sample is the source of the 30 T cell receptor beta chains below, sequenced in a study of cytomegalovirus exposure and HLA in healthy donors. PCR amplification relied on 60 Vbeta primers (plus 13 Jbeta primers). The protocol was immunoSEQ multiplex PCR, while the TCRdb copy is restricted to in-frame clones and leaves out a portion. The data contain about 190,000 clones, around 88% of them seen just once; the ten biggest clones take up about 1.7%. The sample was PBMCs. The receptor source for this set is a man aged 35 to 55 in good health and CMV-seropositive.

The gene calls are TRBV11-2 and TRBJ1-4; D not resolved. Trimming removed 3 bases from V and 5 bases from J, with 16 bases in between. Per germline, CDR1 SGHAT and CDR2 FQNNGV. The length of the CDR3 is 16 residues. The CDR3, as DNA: TGTGCCAGCAGCTTTTGGGCTAACCGTCGAAATGAAAAACTGTTTTTT. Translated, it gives CASSFWANRRNEKLFF.

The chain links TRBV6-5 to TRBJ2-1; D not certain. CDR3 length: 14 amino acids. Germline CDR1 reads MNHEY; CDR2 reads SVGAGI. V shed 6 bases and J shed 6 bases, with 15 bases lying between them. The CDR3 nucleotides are TGTGCCAGCAGGACATCCCGGAACGCCAATGAGCAGTTCTTC. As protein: CASRTSRNANEQFF.

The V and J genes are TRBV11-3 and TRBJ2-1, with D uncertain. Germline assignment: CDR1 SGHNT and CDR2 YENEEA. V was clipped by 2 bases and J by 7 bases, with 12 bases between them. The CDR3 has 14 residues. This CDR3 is CASSLSRVSNEQFF. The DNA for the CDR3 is TGTGCCAGCAGCTTATCGAGAGTCTCGAATGAGCAGTTCTTC.

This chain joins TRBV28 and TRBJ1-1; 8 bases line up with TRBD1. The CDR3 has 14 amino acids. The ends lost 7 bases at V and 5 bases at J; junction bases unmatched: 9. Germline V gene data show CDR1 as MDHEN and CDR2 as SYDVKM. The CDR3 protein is CASTETGVGTEAFF. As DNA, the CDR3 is TGTGCCAGCACCGAGACAGGGGTAGGGACTGAAGCTTTCTTT.

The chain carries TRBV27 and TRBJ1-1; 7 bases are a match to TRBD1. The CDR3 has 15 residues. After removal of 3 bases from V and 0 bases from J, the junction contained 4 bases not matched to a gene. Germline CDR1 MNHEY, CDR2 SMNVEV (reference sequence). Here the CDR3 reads CASSFNRGMNTEAFF. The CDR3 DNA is TGTGCCAGCAGTTTTAACAGGGGCATGAACACTGAAGCTTTCTTT.

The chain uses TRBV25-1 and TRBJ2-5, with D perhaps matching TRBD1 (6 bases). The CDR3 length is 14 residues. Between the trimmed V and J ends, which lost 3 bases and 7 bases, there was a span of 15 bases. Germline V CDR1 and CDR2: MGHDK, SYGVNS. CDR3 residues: CASSEQGSARTQYF. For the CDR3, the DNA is TGTGCCAGCAGTGAGCAGGGGTCAGCAAGGACCCAGTACTTC.

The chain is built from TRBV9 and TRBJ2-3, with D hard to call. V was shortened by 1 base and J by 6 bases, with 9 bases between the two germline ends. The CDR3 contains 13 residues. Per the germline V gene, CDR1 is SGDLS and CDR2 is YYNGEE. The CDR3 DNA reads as TGTGCCAGCAGCGTACAGGTCCACGATACGCAGTATTTT. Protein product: CASSVQVHDTQYF.

CDR3 sequence reads: CASRGGTSGWHEQFF. CDR3 DNA sequence: TGTGCCAGCAGAGGAGGGACTAGCGGCTGGCATGAGCAGTTCTTC. The genes are TRBV2 and TRBJ2-1; 11 positions match TRBD2. The length of the CDR3 is 15 residues. Germline CDR1 and CDR2: SNHLY and FYNNEI. Losses at the gene ends were 6 bases for V and 8 bases for J; bases not matched to a gene: 9.

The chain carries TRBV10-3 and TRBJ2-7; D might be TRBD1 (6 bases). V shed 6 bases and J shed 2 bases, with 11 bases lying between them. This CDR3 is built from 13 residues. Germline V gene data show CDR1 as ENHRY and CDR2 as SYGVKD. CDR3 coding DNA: TGTGCCATCAGGTTACAGGGAGCCTACGAGCAGTACTTC. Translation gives CAIRLQGAYEQYF.

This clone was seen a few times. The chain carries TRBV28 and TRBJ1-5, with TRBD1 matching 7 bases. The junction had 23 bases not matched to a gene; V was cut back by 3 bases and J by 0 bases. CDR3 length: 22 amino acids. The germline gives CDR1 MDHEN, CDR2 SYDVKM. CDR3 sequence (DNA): TGTGCCAGCAGTTTTCTTGACCTTAGGGGACAGCAACGCAAGCATAGCAATCAGCCCCAGCATTTT. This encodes CASSFLDLRGQQRKHSNQPQHF.

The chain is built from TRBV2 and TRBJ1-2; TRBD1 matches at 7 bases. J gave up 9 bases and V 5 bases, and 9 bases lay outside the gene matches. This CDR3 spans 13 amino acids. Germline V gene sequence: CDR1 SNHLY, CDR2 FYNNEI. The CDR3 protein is CASSPGQTTRYTF. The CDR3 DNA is TGTGCCAGCAGTCCGGGACAGACTACGCGCTACACCTTC.

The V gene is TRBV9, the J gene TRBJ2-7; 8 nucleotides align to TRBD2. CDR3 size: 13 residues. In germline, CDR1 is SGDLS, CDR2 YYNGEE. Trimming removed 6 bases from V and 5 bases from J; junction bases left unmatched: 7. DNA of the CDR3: TGTGCCAGCAACCCTAGCGGGTTGAACGAGCAGTACTTC. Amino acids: CASNPSGLNEQYF.

CDR3 sequence (DNA): TGCGCCAGCAGCTGGGACTTGAGCTCCTACGAGCAGTACTTC. It encodes CASSWDLSSYEQYF. V usage is TRBV5-1 and J usage is TRBJ2-7; perhaps TRBD2 as D (6 bases). CDR1 and CDR2 (germline): SGHRS, YFSETQ. The length of the CDR3 is 14 residues. V lost 3 bases, J lost 0 bases, and 10 bases lay in between.

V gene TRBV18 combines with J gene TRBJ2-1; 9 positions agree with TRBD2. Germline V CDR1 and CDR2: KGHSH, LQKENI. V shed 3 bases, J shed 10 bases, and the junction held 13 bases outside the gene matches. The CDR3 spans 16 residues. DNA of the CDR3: TGTGCCAGCTCACCGGAATCAGCGGGGGGTGCCGGAGAGCAGTTCTTC. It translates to CASSPESAGGAGEQFF. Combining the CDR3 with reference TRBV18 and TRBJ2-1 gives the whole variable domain NAGVMQNPRHLVRRRGQEARLRCSPMKGHSHVYWYRQLPEEGLKFMVYLQKENIIDESGMPKERFSAEFPKEGPSILRIQQVVRGDSAAYFCASSPESAGGAGEQFFGPGTRLTVL.

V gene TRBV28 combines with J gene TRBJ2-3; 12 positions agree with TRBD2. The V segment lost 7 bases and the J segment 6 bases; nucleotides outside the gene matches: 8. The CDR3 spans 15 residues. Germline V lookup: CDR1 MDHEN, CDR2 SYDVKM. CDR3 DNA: TGTGCCAGCACCTGGACTAGCGGGATTGAGGATACGCAGTATTTT. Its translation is CASTWTSGIEDTQYF.

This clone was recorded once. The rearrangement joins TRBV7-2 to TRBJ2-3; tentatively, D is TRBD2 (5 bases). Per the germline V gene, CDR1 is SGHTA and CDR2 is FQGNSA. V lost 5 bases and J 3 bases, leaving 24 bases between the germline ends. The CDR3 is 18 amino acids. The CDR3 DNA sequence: TGTGCCAGCAGCCTTGGGTCCCTAGCCACCTGGGGTACAGATACGCAGTATTTT. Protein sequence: CASSLGSLATWGTDTQYF. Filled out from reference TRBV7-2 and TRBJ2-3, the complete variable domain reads GAGVSQSPSNKVTEKGKDVELRCDPISGHTALYWYRQSLGQGLEFLIYFQGNSAPDKSGLPSDRFSAERTGGSVSTLTIQRTQQEDSAVYLCASSLGSLATWGTDTQYFGPGTRLTVL.

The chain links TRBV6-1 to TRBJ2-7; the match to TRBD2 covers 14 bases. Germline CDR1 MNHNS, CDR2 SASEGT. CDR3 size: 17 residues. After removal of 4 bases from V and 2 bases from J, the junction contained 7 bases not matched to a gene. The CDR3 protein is CASSASGTSGRAYEQYF. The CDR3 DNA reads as TGTGCCAGCAGTGCGTCCGGGACTAGCGGGAGAGCCTACGAGCAGTACTTC.

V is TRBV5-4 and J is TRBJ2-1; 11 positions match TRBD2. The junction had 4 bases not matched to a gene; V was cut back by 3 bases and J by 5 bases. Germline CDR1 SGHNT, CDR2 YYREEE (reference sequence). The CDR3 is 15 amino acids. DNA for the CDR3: TGTGCCAGCAGCTCGACTAGCGGGATTCACAATGAGCAGTTCTTC. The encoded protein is CASSSTSGIHNEQFF.

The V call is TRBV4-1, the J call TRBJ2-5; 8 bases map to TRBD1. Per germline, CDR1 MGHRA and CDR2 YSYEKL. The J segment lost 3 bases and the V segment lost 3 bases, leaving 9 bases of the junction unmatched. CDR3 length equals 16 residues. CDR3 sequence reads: CASSHANADREETQYF. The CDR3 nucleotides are TGCGCCAGCAGCCATGCCAACGCGGACAGGGAAGAGACCCAGTACTTC.

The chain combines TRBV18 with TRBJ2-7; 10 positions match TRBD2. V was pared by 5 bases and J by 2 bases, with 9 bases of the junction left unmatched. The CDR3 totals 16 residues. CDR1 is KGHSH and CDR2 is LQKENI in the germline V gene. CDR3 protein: CASSVRLAGSPYEQYF. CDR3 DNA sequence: TGTGCCAGCTCAGTCCGACTAGCGGGCTCTCCCTACGAGCAGTACTTC.

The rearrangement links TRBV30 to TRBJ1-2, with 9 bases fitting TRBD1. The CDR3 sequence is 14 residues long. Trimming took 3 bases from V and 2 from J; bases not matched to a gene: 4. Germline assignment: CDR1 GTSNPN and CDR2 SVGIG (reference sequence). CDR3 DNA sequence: TGTGCCTGGAGGCTGACAGGGGGAAACTATGGCTACACCTTC. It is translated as CAWRLTGGNYGYTF.

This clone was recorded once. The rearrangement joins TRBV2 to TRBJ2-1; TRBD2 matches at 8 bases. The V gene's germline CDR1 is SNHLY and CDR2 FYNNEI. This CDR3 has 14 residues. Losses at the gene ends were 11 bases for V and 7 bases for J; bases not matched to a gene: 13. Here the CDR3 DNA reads TGTGCCTGCCCCTTAACGGGAGGGTTAAATGAGCAGTTCTTC. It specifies CACPLTGGLNEQFF.

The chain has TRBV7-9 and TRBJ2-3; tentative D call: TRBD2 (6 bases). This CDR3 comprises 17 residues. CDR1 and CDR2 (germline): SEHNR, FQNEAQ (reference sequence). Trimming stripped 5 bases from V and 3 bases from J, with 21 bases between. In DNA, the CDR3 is TGTGCCAGCAGCATACACGGGACTCCTTATGCTACAGATACGCAGTATTTT. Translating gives CASSIHGTPYATDTQYF.

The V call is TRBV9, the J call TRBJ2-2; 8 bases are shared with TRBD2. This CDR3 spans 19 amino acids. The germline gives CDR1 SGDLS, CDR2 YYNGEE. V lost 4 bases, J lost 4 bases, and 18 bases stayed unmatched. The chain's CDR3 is CASSPYHRGGLRGTGELFF. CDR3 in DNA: TGTGCCAGCAGCCCTTACCACCGGGGGGGCCTTCGGGGCACCGGGGAGCTGTTTTTT.

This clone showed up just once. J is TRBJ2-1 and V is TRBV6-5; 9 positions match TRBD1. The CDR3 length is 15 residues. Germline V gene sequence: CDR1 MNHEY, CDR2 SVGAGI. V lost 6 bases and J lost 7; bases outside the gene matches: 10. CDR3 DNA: TGTGCCAGCAGAGGACCGGGACAGGGTACTAATGAGCAGTTCTTC. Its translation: CASRGPGQGTNEQFF.

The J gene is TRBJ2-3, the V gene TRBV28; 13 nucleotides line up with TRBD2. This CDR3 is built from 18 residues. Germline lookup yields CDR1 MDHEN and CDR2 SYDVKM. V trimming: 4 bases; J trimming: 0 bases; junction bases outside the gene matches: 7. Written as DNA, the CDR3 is TGTGCCAGCAGTTCAACGGGACTAGCGGGGAAAAGCACAGATACGCAGTATTTT. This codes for CASSSTGLAGKSTDTQYF.

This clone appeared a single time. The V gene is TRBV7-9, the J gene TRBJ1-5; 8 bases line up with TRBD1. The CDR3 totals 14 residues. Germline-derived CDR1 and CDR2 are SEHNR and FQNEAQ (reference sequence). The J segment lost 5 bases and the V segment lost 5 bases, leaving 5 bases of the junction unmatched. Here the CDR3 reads CASSPGQGYQPQHF. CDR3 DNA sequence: TGTGCCAGCAGCCCCGGACAGGGTTATCAGCCCCAGCATTTT.

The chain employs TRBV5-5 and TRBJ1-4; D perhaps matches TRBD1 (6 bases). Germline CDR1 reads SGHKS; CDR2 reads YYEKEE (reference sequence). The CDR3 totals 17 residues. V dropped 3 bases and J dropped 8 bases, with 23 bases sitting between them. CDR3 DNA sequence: TGTGCCAGCAGCTGGACGGGCTTGAGACAGGTCCGGGAAAAACTGTTTTTT. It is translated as CASSWTGLRQVREKLFF. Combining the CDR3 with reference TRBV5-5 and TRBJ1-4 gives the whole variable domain DAGVTQSPTHLIKTRGQQVTLRCSPISGHKSVSWYQQVLGQGPQFIFQYYEKEERGRGNFPDRFSARQFPNYSSELNVNALLLGDSALYLCASSWTGLRQVREKLFFGSGTQLSVL.

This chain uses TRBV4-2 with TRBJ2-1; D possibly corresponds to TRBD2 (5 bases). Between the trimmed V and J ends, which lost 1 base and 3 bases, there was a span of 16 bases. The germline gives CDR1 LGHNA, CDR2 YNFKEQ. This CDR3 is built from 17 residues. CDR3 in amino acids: CASSQASPSGVYNEQFF. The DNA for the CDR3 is TGTGCCAGCAGCCAAGCGTCGCCCAGCGGAGTCTACAATGAGCAGTTCTTC.

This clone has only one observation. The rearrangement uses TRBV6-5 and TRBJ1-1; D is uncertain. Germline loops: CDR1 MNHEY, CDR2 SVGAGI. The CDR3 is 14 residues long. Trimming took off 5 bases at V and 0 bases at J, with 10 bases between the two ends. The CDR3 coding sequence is TGTGCCAGCAGTCGGCAGGTGATGAACACTGAAGCTTTCTTT. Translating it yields CASSRQVMNTEAFF.